The 25 T cell receptor beta chains below come from one sample, sequenced in a study of cytomegalovirus exposure and HLA in healthy donors (TCRdb year 2017). Library method: the immunoSEQ multiplex PCR assay. For the multiplex PCR, a mixture combining 60 forward primers for TCR Vbeta segments and 13 reverse primers for TCR Jbeta segments was used. The table comes from immuneACCESS by way of TCRdb, which keeps in-frame sequences with V and J called. Part of the clones is missing from these tables; in studies checked, under half for an unresolved V gene and the rest for unknown reasons. The sample table lists 150,000 to 200,000 clones, around 68% of them with a count of one. About 1.3% of the sample comes from the top ten. Sequencing was done on a sample of PBMCs. Every receptor here comes from a man in his fifties in good health and CMV-seronegative.

The gene calls are TRBV18 and TRBJ1-5, with D possibly being TRBD1 (5 bases). Per the germline V gene, CDR1 is KGHSH and CDR2 is LQKENI. Trimming cost V 3 bases and J 3 bases, with 6 bases left between them. The CDR3 has 13 amino acids. This chain's CDR3 is CASSPDNNQPQHF. The CDR3 nucleotides read TGTGCCAGCTCACCGGACAACAATCAGCCCCAGCATTTT.

V is TRBV2 and J is TRBJ2-3; D perhaps matches TRBD1 (7 bases). Germline-derived CDR1 and CDR2 are SNHLY and FYNNEI. The CDR3 contains 17 residues. The germline V and J ends were trimmed by 6 bases and 2 bases, with 21 bases remaining between them. CDR3 protein: CASRPSQGGYYTDTQYF. DNA for the CDR3: TGTGCCAGCAGACCCTCGCAGGGGGGTTATTACACAGATACGCAGTATTTT.

In this sample, this clone turned up once. The rearrangement uses TRBV5-1 and TRBJ2-2, with a possible D match to TRBD1 (6 bases). The CDR3 runs to 15 residues. Trimming took off 4 bases at V and 5 bases at J, with 15 bases between the two ends. In germline, CDR1 is SGHRS, CDR2 YFSETQ. The CDR3 DNA follows: TGCGCCAGCAGCCCAGGACAGACTTCTACCGGGGAGCTGTTTTTT. This gives the protein CASSPGQTSTGELFF.

In this sample, this clone turned up once. The genes are TRBV6-5 and TRBJ1-6, with D uncertain. V lost 0 bases, J lost 8 bases, and 11 bases lay in between. Germline CDR1 is MNHEY and CDR2 is SVGAGI. The CDR3 spans 15 residues. CDR3 protein: CASSYSAKRDSPLHF. CDR3 nucleotide sequence: TGTGCCAGCAGTTACTCCGCCAAGCGAGATTCACCCCTCCACTTT.

This clone was seen a few times. V gene TRBV2 combines with J gene TRBJ2-1; 13 bases map to TRBD2. This CDR3 is built from 20 residues. Looked up from germline, CDR1 is SNHLY and CDR2 is FYNNEI. V was clipped by 3 bases and J by 0 bases; unmatched bases: 11. The CDR3 DNA reads TGTGCCAGCAGTGATTCCCTCACCCGGACTAGCGGGAGCTCCTACAATGAGCAGTTCTTC. It is translated as CASSDSLTRTSGSSYNEQFF.

As for this clone: Its ends do not fully match the called genes, so a read error is possible. CDR3 nucleotides: TGTGCCAGCAGTTTCGTGACAGGGGGGAACACTGAAGATTTCTTT. Its translation: CASSFVTGGNTEDFF. V usage is TRBV7-8 and J usage is TRBJ1-1; 9 nucleotides align to TRBD1. The CDR3 contains 15 residues. CDR1 and CDR2 (germline): SGHVS, FQNEAQ.

The CDR3 DNA sequence: TGTGCCAGCAGCAAAGGTCCGGGACACACGAACACCGGGGAGCTGTTTTTT. Translation gives CASSKGPGHTNTGELFF. The chain carries TRBV21-1 and TRBJ2-2; TRBD1 is the table's D call, not checked against the DNA. TRBV21-1 is a known pseudogene. The length of the CDR3 is 17 residues.

The genes are TRBV7-3 and TRBJ2-3; 12 nucleotides agree with TRBD2. Germline V CDR1 and CDR2: SGHTA, FQGTGA. The CDR3 sequence is 17 residues long. The trim removed 2 bases at V and 4 bases at J, leaving 7 bases unmatched. The CDR3 nucleotides read TGTGCCAGCAGCTTAGGCGCTAGCGGGGGGGTTTCAGATACGCAGTATTTT. Residues: CASSLGASGGVSDTQYF. Based on the CDR3 plus reference TRBV7-3 and TRBJ2-3, the full variable domain is GAGVSQTPSNKVTEKGKYVELRCDPISGHTALYWYRQSLGQGPEFLIYFQGTGAADDSGLPNDRFFAVRPEGSVSTLKIQRTERGDSAVYLCASSLGASGGVSDTQYFGPGTRLTVL.

In this sample, this clone turned up a few times. V gene TRBV7-2 combines with J gene TRBJ2-4; D possibly corresponds to TRBD1 (5 bases). The CDR3 length is 13 residues. V lost 3 bases and J lost 9, with 12 bases in between. Germline V gene sequence: CDR1 SGHTA, CDR2 FQGNSA. The CDR3 DNA is TGTGCCAGCAGCTTCCAGGGTTATAGCATTCAGTACTTC. Its translation is CASSFQGYSIQYF.

This chain links TRBV7-8 with TRBJ1-3; D call uncertain. CDR3 length: 18 amino acids. Germline V gene lookup returns CDR1 SGHVS and CDR2 FQNEAQ. V gave up 1 base and J gave up 4 bases, with 20 bases separating them. CDR3 DNA sequence: TGTGCCAGCAGCTTAGAATGGTGGGCTGCACCCCTCGGAAACACCATATATTTT. Translating gives CASSLEWWAAPLGNTIYF.

This rearrangement joins TRBV27 to TRBJ1-5; D might be TRBD1 (6 bases). The CDR3 contains 16 residues. Per germline, CDR1 MNHEY and CDR2 SMNVEV (reference sequence). Trimming removed 6 bases from V and 4 bases from J, with 19 bases in between. The DNA for the CDR3 is TGTGCCAGCAGCCCTGACAGGATCCCTGGGAATCAGCCCCAGCATTTT. Translation gives CASSPDRIPGNQPQHF.

The chain has TRBV11-2 and TRBJ1-2, with a tentative D call TRBD1 (5 bases). Germline V CDR1 and CDR2: SGHAT, FQNNGV. This CDR3 spans 14 amino acids. Deletions cut 1 base from V and 8 bases from J, with 14 bases between. The CDR3 here is CASSLGAGRGGYTF. The CDR3 bases are TGTGCCAGCAGCTTAGGGGCAGGGAGGGGAGGCTACACCTTC.

The rearrangement joins TRBV2 to TRBJ1-2; D is perhaps TRBD1 (5 bases). Trimming pared 3 bases from V and 3 bases from J, leaving 8 bases between. Germline assignment: CDR1 SNHLY and CDR2 FYNNEI. This CDR3 has 13 amino acids. CDR3 DNA: TGTGCCAGCAGTGACCTCAGGGACTATGGCTACACCTTC. It encodes CASSDLRDYGYTF.

As regards this clone: One junction end disagrees with the germline gene, perhaps due to a read error. The rearrangement uses TRBV7-9 and TRBJ1-1; 7 nucleotides agree with TRBD1. The germline gives CDR1 SEHNR, CDR2 FQNEAQ (reference sequence). The length of the CDR3 is 15 residues. CDR3 nucleotides: TGTGCCAGCAGCATACCCGGGACAGCGAACACTGAAACTTTCTTT. It is translated as CASSIPGTANTETFF. The full variable domain, rest sourced from reference TRBV7-9 and TRBJ1-1, is DTGVSQNPRHKITKRGQNVTFRCDPISEHNRLYWYRQTLGQGPEFLTYFQNEAQLEKSRLLSDRFSAERPKGSFSTLEIQRTEQGDSAMYLCASSIPGTANTETFFGQGTRLTVV.

This clone has a single count. V usage is TRBV28 and J usage is TRBJ1-3, with a tentative D call TRBD1 (5 bases). The CDR3 length is 14 residues. The germline V gene encodes CDR1 MDHEN and CDR2 SYDVKM. Trimming left V 7 bases short and J 5 bases short, with 15 bases between. In DNA, the CDR3 is TGTGCCAGCATTGGGGGACTGGGAAGAAACACCATATATTTT. Its translation is CASIGGLGRNTIYF.

The J gene is TRBJ1-5, the V gene TRBV18; D is unresolved. The CDR3 sequence is 13 residues long. V lost 4 bases and J 4 bases, leaving 8 bases between the germline ends. Germline lookup yields CDR1 KGHSH and CDR2 LQKENI. The DNA for the CDR3 is TGTGCCAGCTCACAAGCGATAAATCAGCCCCAGCATTTT. Its protein is CASSQAINQPQHF.

V gene TRBV6-6 combines with J gene TRBJ2-7, with 8 bases lining up with TRBD2. CDR1 MNHNY and CDR2 SVGAGI come from the germline V gene (reference sequence). The V segment lost 4 bases and the J segment 0 bases; nucleotides outside the gene matches: 8. There are 16 residues in the CDR3. The CDR3 nucleotides read TGTGCCAGCAGTTTGTTTAGCGGGATTAGCTCCTACGAGCAGTACTTC. Its translation: CASSLFSGISSYEQYF.

This clone has only one observation. The rearrangement uses TRBV5-1 and TRBJ2-7; D is ambiguous. The CDR3 has 13 residues. V was cut by 1 base and J by 1 base, with 6 bases left in between. Per the germline V gene, CDR1 is SGHRS and CDR2 is YFSETQ. In DNA form, the CDR3 reads TGCGCCAGCAGCTTGCGGGTTTCCTACGAGCAGTACTTC. Translating gives CASSLRVSYEQYF.

The chain combines TRBV20-1 with TRBJ2-5; D may be TRBD2 (6 bases). Germline V gives CDR1 DFQATT, CDR2 SNEGSKA (reference sequence). The V and J ends lost 6 bases and 5 bases respectively, with 10 bases between them. The CDR3 totals 11 residues. CDR3 loop: CSAGLLETQYF. CDR3 bases: TGCAGTGCAGGACTACTCGAGACCCAGTACTTC.

V and J are TRBV7-9 and TRBJ2-7; TRBD1 matches at 10 bases. J was trimmed by 4 bases and V by 5 bases; bases with no gene match: 11. Germline-derived CDR1 and CDR2 are SEHNR and FQNEAQ (reference sequence). The CDR3 length is 16 residues. This chain's CDR3 is CASSPNQGQGRYEQYF. The CDR3 region has the DNA TGTGCCAGCAGCCCCAACCAGGGACAGGGGCGGTACGAGCAGTACTTC.

This clone was observed a handful of times. The chain combines TRBV5-4 with TRBJ2-5, with 11 bases matching TRBD1. CDR3 length: 18 amino acids. From germline, CDR1 is SGHNT and CDR2 YYREEE (reference sequence). The V segment lost 5 bases and the J segment 4 bases; nucleotides outside the gene matches: 16. Here the CDR3 reads CASSSGGDRGFYGETQYF. The CDR3 nucleotides are TGTGCCAGCAGTTCAGGGGGGGACAGGGGGTTTTATGGAGAGACCCAGTACTTC.

The chain combines TRBV5-1 with TRBJ1-2, with 9 bases fitting TRBD1. This CDR3 has 16 amino acids. Germline V gene lookup returns CDR1 SGHRS and CDR2 YFSETQ. V lost 4 bases to trimming and J lost 3 bases; unmatched junction nucleotides: 10. CDR3 region: CASSRLPGQGDYGYTF. CDR3 in DNA: TGCGCCAGCAGCCGCCTTCCGGGACAGGGAGACTATGGCTACACCTTC.

The chain uses TRBV6-1 and TRBJ1-2; 9 bases match TRBD1. The CDR3 runs 14 residues. Germline V gene data show CDR1 as MNHNS and CDR2 as SASEGT. Trimming took 8 bases from V and 8 from J; bases not matched to a gene: 12. Written as DNA, the CDR3 is TGTGCCAGCCTCGAGTCCGGGACAGGGAACGGCTACACCTTC. Translation gives CASLESGTGNGYTF.

As regards this clone: The sample holds other DNA sequences that translate to the same CDR3. This chain uses TRBV18 with TRBJ1-1; 8 bases are a match to TRBD1. The CDR3 spans 15 residues. Germline trimming cut 1 base from V and 3 bases from J; bases unmatched to any gene: 4. The germline V gene has CDR1 KGHSH and CDR2 LQKENI. The CDR3 region is CASSPRTGGDTEAFF. The CDR3 DNA reads TGTGCCAGCTCACCACGCACAGGGGGGGACACTGAAGCTTTCTTT.

V and J are TRBV6-1 and TRBJ1-6, with 7 bases lining up with TRBD1. This CDR3 spans 15 amino acids. Germline trimming cut 6 bases from V and 7 bases from J; bases unmatched to any gene: 9. Germline V gene data show CDR1 as MNHNS and CDR2 as SASEGT. CDR3 loop: CASSPGQAGNSPLHF. Written as DNA, the CDR3 is TGTGCCAGCAGCCCTGGACAGGCGGGGAATTCACCCCTCCACTTT.